The clone carrying this TCR beta chain was found many times. Its specificity is unknown. This sample is drawn from a study of T-cell reconstitution after alpha-beta-depleted transplantation in children. General study points: Several hundred graft clones that had expanded were reportedly the source of alpha-beta T cells about two months after transplant. A year post-transplant, T-cell counts and diversity derived mostly from newly produced T cells. At day 60, the high TCRbeta diversity found in some patients originated from recipient T cells and thymic progenitors that had survived.

As it was prepared, the TCRbeta library received unique molecular identifiers. MiXCR was run by TCRdb on the PCR reads, yielding one entry per CDR3 protein. The repertoire holds around 270,000 distinct CDR3 sequences, with 10% as singletons. CDR1 is SGDLS and CDR2 is YYNGEE in the germline V gene. The CDR3 is 13 amino acids. Trimming left V 0 bases short and J 10 bases short, with 8 bases between. The starting material was PBMCs, obtained before TCRalphabeta/CD19-depleted stem cell transplant. This clonotype was sampled from a boy under two years old with acute myeloid leukemia, due to receive a stem cell transplant. The chain combines TRBV9 with TRBJ1-6; D remains unclear. The CDR3 DNA sequence: TGTGCCAGCAGCGTAGAATCCCGATCACCCCTCCACTTT. Translating it yields CASSVESRSPLHF.